This T cell receptor (beta chain) originates from a study of blood T cell repertoires in COVID-19. Study summary: The United States, Italy and Spain supplied acute and convalescent COVID-19 samples. The analysed material was cDNA or gDNA that came from T cells, B-cell-depleted T cells, or PBMCs.

Authors' analysis steps: Quantification of nucleated cells was approximated via reference gene primer amplification. Produced via immunoSEQ multiplex PCR; TCRdb's table is partial and in-frame only. V, J and clone size were drawn from that table, and D and trimming were deduced from the DNA. The sample holds tens of thousands of clones, approximately 83% seen once. The CDR3 loop spans 15 amino acids. V lost 8 bases and J lost 0, with 16 bases in between. The V gene's germline CDR1 is SNHLY and CDR2 FYNNEI. This receptor was taken from a woman in her fifties or sixties with acute or convalescent COVID-19. The chain uses TRBV2 and TRBJ1-1; D is perhaps TRBD1 (6 bases). Input material: peripheral blood. CDR3 bases: TGTGCCAGCCGGGGACAAAGCGCGTTGAACACTGAAGCTTTCTTT. It specifies CASRGQSALNTEAFF.